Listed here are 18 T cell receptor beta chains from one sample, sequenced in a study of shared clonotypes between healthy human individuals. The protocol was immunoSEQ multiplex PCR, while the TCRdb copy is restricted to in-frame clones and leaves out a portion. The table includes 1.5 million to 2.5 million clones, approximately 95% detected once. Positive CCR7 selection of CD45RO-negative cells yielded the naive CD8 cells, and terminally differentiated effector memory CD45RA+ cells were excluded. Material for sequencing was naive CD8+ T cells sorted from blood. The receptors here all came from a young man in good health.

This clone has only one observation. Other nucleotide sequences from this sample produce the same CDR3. As DNA, the CDR3 is TGTGCCAGCAGCCCAAGCTCCTACGAGCAGTACTTC. It yields the protein CASSPSSYEQYF. The V call is TRBV7-9, the J call TRBJ2-7; D unresolved. Germline assignment: CDR1 SEHNR and CDR2 FQNEAQ (reference sequence). Trimming removed 5 bases from V and 0 bases from J, with 5 bases in between. This CDR3 has 12 residues.

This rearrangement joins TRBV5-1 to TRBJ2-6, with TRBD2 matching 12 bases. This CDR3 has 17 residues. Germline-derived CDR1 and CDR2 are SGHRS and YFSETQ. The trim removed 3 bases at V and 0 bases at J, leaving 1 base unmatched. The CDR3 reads CASSWGLAGSGANVLTF. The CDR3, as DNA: TGCGCCAGCAGCTGGGGACTAGCGGGCTCTGGGGCCAACGTCCTGACTTTC.

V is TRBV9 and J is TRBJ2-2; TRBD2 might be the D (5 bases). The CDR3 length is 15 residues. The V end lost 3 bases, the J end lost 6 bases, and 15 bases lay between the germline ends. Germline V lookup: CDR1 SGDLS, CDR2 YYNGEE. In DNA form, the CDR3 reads TGTGCCAGCAGCGCCGACCTCGGACTTGCCGGGGAGCTGTTTTTT. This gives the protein CASSADLGLAGELFF. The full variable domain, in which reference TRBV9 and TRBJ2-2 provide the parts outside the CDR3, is DSGVTQTPKHLITATGQRVTLRCSPRSGDLSVYWYQQSLDQGLQFLIQYYNGEERAKGNILERFSAQQFPDLHSELNLSSLELGDSALYFCASSADLGLAGELFFGEGSRLTVL.

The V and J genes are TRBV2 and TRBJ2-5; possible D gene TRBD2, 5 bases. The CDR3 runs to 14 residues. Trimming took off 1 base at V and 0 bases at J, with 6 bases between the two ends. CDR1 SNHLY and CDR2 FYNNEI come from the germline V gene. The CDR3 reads CASSEGTYQETQYF. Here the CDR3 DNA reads TGTGCCAGCAGTGAAGGGACTTACCAAGAGACCCAGTACTTC.

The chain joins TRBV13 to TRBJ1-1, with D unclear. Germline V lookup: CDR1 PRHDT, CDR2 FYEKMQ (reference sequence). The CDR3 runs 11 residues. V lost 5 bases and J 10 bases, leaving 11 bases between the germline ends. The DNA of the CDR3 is TGTGCCAGCAGCGAAAGGAATGGAGCTTTCTTT. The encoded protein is CASSERNGAFF.

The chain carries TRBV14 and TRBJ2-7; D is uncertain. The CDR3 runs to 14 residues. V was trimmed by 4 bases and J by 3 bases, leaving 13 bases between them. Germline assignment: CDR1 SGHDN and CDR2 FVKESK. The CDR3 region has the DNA TGTGCCAGCAGCCTAAACTCGGCTCTCTACGAGCAGTACTTC. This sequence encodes CASSLNSALYEQYF.

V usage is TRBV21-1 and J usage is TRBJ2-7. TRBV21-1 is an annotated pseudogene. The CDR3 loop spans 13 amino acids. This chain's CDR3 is CASTHPGGHEQYF. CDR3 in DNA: TGTGCCAGCACCCATCCTGGGGGGCACGAGCAGTACTTC.

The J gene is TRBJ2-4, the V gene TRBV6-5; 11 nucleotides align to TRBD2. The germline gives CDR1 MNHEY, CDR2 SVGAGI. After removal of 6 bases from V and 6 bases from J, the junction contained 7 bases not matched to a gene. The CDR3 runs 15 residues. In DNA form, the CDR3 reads TGTGCCAGCAGCTCGACTAGCGGGGTCTCAAACATTCAGTACTTC. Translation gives CASSSTSGVSNIQYF.

CDR3 amino acids: CASSQVTADTQYF. The DNA for the CDR3 is TGTGCCAGCAGCCAGGTCACCGCAGATACGCAGTATTTT. The chain uses TRBV5-4 and TRBJ2-3; D not certain. The germline CDR1 and CDR2 sequences are SGHNT and YYREEE (reference sequence). Trimming took off 4 bases at V and 4 bases at J, with 10 bases between the two ends. This CDR3 spans 13 amino acids.

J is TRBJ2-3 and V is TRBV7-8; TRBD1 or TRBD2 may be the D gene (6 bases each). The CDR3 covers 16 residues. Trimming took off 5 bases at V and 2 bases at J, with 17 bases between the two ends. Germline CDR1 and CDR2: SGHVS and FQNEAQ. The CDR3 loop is CASSAAAGDFTDTQYF. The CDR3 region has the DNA TGTGCCAGCAGCGCCGCAGCAGGGGACTTCACAGATACGCAGTATTTT.

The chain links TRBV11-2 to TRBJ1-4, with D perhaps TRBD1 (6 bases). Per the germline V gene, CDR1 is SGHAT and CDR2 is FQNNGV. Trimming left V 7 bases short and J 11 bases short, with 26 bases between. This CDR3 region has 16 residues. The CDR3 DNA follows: TGTGCCAGCACATCTTGGACCGGGACATTGCAAGAGAAACTGTTTTTT. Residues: CASTSWTGTLQEKLFF.

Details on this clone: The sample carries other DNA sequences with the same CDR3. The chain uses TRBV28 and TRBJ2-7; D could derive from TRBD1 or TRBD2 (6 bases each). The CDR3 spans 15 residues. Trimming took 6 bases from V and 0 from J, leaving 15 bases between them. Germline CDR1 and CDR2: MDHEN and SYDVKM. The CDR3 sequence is CASSLRGALSYEQYF. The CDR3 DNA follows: TGTGCCAGCAGCCTAAGGGGGGCACTCTCCTACGAGCAGTACTTC.

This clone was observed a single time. CDR3 region: CASSPVTETYLNTEAFF. CDR3 bases: TGTGCCAGCAGCCCTGTAACTGAGACATACCTGAACACTGAAGCTTTCTTT. The chain is built from TRBV7-9 and TRBJ1-1; D remains ambiguous. This CDR3 has 17 amino acids. V lost 5 bases, J lost 0 bases, and 19 bases lay in between. The germline gives CDR1 SEHNR, CDR2 FQNEAQ (reference sequence).

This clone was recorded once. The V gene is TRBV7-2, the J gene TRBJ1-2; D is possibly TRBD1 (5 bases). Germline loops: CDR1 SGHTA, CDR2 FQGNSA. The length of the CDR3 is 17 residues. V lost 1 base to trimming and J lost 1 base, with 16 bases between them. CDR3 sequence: CASSLEQAAGDNYGYTF. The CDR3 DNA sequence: TGTGCCAGCAGCTTAGAGCAGGCAGCGGGGGATAACTATGGCTACACCTTC.

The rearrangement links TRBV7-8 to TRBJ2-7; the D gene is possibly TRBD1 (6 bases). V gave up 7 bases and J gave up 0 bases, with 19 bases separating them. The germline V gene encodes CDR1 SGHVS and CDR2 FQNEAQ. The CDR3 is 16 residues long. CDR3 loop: CASMVGAKLSSYEQYF. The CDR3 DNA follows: TGTGCCAGCATGGTGGGGGCCAAACTTTCCTCCTACGAGCAGTACTTC.

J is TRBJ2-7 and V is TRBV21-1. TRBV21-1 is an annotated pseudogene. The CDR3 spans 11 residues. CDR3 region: CASRRCYEQYF. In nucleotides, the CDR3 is TGTGCCAGCAGAAGGTGCTACGAGCAGTACTTC.

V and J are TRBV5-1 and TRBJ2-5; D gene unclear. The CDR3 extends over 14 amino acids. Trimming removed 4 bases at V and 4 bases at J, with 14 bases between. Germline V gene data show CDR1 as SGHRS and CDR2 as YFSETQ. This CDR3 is CASSGYLLGETQYF. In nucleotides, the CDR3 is TGCGCCAGCAGCGGCTACCTTTTGGGAGAGACCCAGTACTTC. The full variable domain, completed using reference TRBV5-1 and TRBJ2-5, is KAGVTQTPRYLIKTRGQQVTLSCSPISGHRSVSWYQQTPGQGLQFLFEYFSETQRNKGNFPGRFSGRQFSNSRSEMNVSTLELGDSALYLCASSGYLLGETQYFGPGTRLLVL.

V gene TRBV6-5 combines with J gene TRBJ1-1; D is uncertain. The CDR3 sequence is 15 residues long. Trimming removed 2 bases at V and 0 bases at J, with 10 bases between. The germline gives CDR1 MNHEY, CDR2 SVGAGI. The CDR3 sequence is CASSYPSTVNTEAFF. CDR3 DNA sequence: TGTGCCAGCAGTTACCCGTCGACGGTGAACACTGAAGCTTTCTTT.